Presented here are 8 T cell receptor beta chains from one specimen sequenced in a study of CD8+ T cells in alopecia areata. The treatment here: oral pan-JAK inhibitor, 5-10 mg twice daily. Following extraction, RNA underwent reverse transcription to cDNA, which served as the sequencing template. Data came from immunoSEQ multiplex PCR; TCRdb stores just in-frame clones and leaves some out. Of 150,000 or so clones in the sample, roughly 50% were seen once. Specimen: CD4+ T cells sorted from blood, collected between weeks 55 and 65, from a patient treated with tofacitinib. Source of these receptors: a human donor with alopecia areata.

In this sample, this clone turned up a few times. The V call is TRBV4-1, the J call TRBJ1-4; D might be TRBD1 (5 bases). CDR3 length: 16 amino acids. Germline V gene data show CDR1 as MGHRA and CDR2 as YSYEKL. Trimming shortened V by 3 bases and J by 3 bases, and 14 bases separated the two germline ends. The CDR3 spells CASSQVLGVANEKLFF. The CDR3 region has the DNA TGCGCCAGCAGCCAGGTCTTGGGGGTGGCTAATGAAAAACTGTTTTTT.

The table lists this clone with a few counts. The rearrangement links TRBV6-5 to TRBJ1-5; no reliable D call. The CDR3 has 15 residues. With 4 bases removed from V and 4 bases from J, the gap between germline ends came to 14 bases. CDR1 and CDR2 (germline): MNHEY, SVGAGI. The CDR3 DNA sequence: TGTGCCAGCAGTTCCCAGGCCAGTCCAAATCAGCCCCAGCATTTT. This codes for CASSSQASPNQPQHF.

The rearrangement uses TRBV9 and TRBJ1-6; 8 bases are a match to TRBD1. The CDR3 sequence is 15 residues long. CDR1 and CDR2 from the germline V gene are SGDLS and YYNGEE. The V and J ends lost 0 bases and 7 bases, in that order; junction bases with no gene match: 3. CDR3 loop: CASSVAAGGNSPLHF. CDR3 DNA: TGTGCCAGCAGCGTAGCAGCAGGGGGCAATTCACCCCTCCACTTT.

With regard to this clone: Other DNA sequences in the same sample also yield this CDR3. This chain links TRBV9 with TRBJ2-3; D unresolved. Trimming removed 2 bases at V and 0 bases at J, with 4 bases between. The V gene's germline CDR1 is SGDLS and CDR2 YYNGEE. This CDR3 is built from 13 residues. The CDR3 coding sequence is TGTGCCAGCAGCGTGCGAAGCACAGATACGCAGTATTTT. It translates to CASSVRSTDTQYF.

The V gene is TRBV19, the J gene TRBJ1-6, with a possible D match to TRBD1 (5 bases). The V gene's germline CDR1 is LNHDA and CDR2 SQIVND (reference sequence). Trimming pared 3 bases from V and 7 bases from J, leaving 13 bases between. The length of the CDR3 is 15 residues. The CDR3 DNA follows: TGTGCCAGTAGTATGTTAGGGCGGACAAATTCACCCCTCCACTTT. It yields the protein CASSMLGRTNSPLHF.

The chain couples TRBV29-1 to TRBJ2-3, with 9 bases aligning to TRBD2. The V gene end was trimmed by 4 bases and the J gene end by 2 bases; junction bases not matched to a gene: 4. CDR1 SQVTM and CDR2 ANQGSEA come from the germline V gene. The CDR3 runs to 14 residues. CDR3 nucleotide sequence: TGCAGCGTTGGGGGCGGGGGGGCCACAGATACGCAGTATTTT. Protein product: CSVGGGGATDTQYF.

The rearrangement joins TRBV6-5 to TRBJ1-2, with 7 bases fitting TRBD1. Trimming took 6 bases from V and 3 from J; bases not matched to a gene: 10. The CDR3 loop spans 15 amino acids. The germline CDR1 and CDR2 sequences are MNHEY and SVGAGI. DNA for the CDR3: TGTGCCAGCAGCCCTAACAGGGGAACTTACTATGGCTACACCTTC. Its translation is CASSPNRGTYYGYTF.

This sequence joins TRBV4-1 and TRBJ2-1, with D hard to call. CDR3 length: 15 amino acids. Germline V lookup: CDR1 MGHRA, CDR2 YSYEKL. Trimming cost V 0 bases and J 9 bases, with 15 bases left between them. Here the CDR3 reads CASSQDPPPPGEQFF. CDR3 sequence (DNA): TGCGCCAGCAGCCAAGATCCCCCCCCTCCGGGTGAGCAGTTCTTC.